These 10 T cell receptor beta chains share one sample of origin, sequenced in a study of T cells in Graves' hyperthyroidism and ophthalmopathy. Amplified TCR beta CDR3 regions derived from RNA transcripts. First-round RT-PCR with HTBI primers amplified the TCR CDR3 region. TCRdb reprocessed the multiplex PCR reads with MiXCR, giving one entry per CDR3 protein. The top ten clones hold 16% of a sample with around 700,000 distinct CDR3 sequences, roughly a sixth of them seen once. Sequencing input: blood. These receptors were taken from a woman aged 50 to 60 with Graves' hyperthyroidism that later progressed to Graves' ophthalmopathy.

This clonotype was observed a few times. CDR3 DNA sequence: TGCGCCAGCGGCAGGGACAGGGGAATGAACACTGAAGCTTTCTTT. Translating gives CASGRDRGMNTEAFF. The rearrangement joins TRBV5-1 to TRBJ1-1, with 10 nucleotides matching TRBD1. V lost 7 bases, J lost 0 bases, and 6 bases stayed unmatched. CDR3 length: 15 amino acids. Looked up from germline, CDR1 is SGHRS and CDR2 is YFSETQ.

This clonotype has more than one count but fewer than ten. The gene calls are TRBV7-3 and TRBJ1-1; tentative D call: TRBD1 (6 bases). Germline lookup yields CDR1 SGHTA and CDR2 FQGTGA. V gave up 2 bases and J gave up 4 bases, with 23 bases separating them. The CDR3 consists of 18 residues. The chain's CDR3 is CASSLGPTNRAEGTEAFF. The CDR3 nucleotides read TGTGCCAGCAGCTTAGGGCCGACAAACAGGGCGGAGGGCACTGAAGCTTTCTTT.

V usage is TRBV24-1 and J usage is TRBJ2-3; no firm D call. The V gene lost 4 bases and the J gene lost 2 bases, with 12 bases spanning the gap. The CDR3 has 15 amino acids. The germline V gene encodes CDR1 KGHDR and CDR2 SFDVKD. Here the CDR3 DNA reads TGTGCCACCAGTGACCCAAGGCGGCTCACAGATACGCAGTATTTT. Translated: CATSDPRRLTDTQYF.

This clonotype was counted at least ten times. The chain combines TRBV7-9 with TRBJ2-1, with 7 bases identical to TRBD1. The CDR3 length is 15 residues. Germline V gene sequence: CDR1 SEHNR, CDR2 FQNEAQ (reference sequence). V dropped 5 bases and J dropped 6; count of bases not matched to a gene: 10. The CDR3 spells CASSTLQGVINEQFF. CDR3 sequence (DNA): TGTGCCAGCAGCACCCTCCAGGGGGTGATCAATGAGCAGTTCTTC.

This clonotype was recorded once. The V gene is TRBV2, the J gene TRBJ2-4; the match to TRBD1 covers 12 bases. CDR1 SNHLY and CDR2 FYNNEI come from the germline V gene. This CDR3 has 17 amino acids. Losses at the gene ends were 6 bases for V and 8 bases for J; bases not matched to a gene: 14. The CDR3 sequence: CASSGLIPGQGADIQYF. The CDR3 DNA reads as TGTGCCAGCAGCGGATTGATCCCGGGACAGGGGGCGGACATTCAGTACTTC.

The chain recombines TRBV2 with TRBJ1-5; weak D call: TRBD1 (5 bases). The CDR3 has 15 residues. Germline V gives CDR1 SNHLY, CDR2 FYNNEI. Between the trimmed V and J ends, which lost 2 bases and 4 bases, there was a span of 12 bases. The chain's CDR3 is CASSERRGVNQPQHF. DNA of the CDR3: TGTGCCAGCAGTGAACGTCGAGGGGTTAATCAGCCCCAGCATTTT.

This clonotype was found a few times. The V and J genes are TRBV6-1 and TRBJ2-1; TRBD2 matches at 9 bases. The CDR3 runs to 15 residues. With 5 bases clipped from V and 8 bases from J, the junction kept 10 bases outside the gene matches. Looked up from germline, CDR1 is MNHNS and CDR2 is SASEGT. The CDR3 coding sequence is TGTGCCAGCAGTACGGGGCGGGGGGGTCCCCATGAGCAGTTCTTC. The encoded protein is CASSTGRGGPHEQFF.

This clonotype was counted many times. The genes are TRBV7-8 and TRBJ1-1, with 7 bases lining up with TRBD1. The CDR3 totals 15 residues. Looked up from germline, CDR1 is SGHVS and CDR2 is FQNEAQ. Trimming at V came to 5 bases and at J to 0 bases, leaving 6 bases not matched to a gene. CDR3 sequence (DNA): TGTGCCAGCAGCAAAGGGGACAGTTTGAACACTGAAGCTTTCTTT. Translated, it gives CASSKGDSLNTEAFF.

This clonotype showed up just a few times. The chain links TRBV5-1 to TRBJ1-3; D is uncertain. This CDR3 has 16 residues. V dropped 1 base and J dropped 4 bases, with 15 bases sitting between them. Germline CDR1 reads SGHRS; CDR2 reads YFSETQ. Here the CDR3 DNA reads TGCGCCAGCAGCTTGATGGGTCAGGCGTCCGGAAACACCATATATTTT. Protein sequence: CASSLMGQASGNTIYF.

The chain is built from TRBV7-9 and TRBJ1-1, with 9 bases matching TRBD1. Germline trimming cut 4 bases from V and 2 bases from J; bases unmatched to any gene: 5. Germline V lookup: CDR1 SEHNR, CDR2 FQNEAQ (reference sequence). CDR3 length: 15 amino acids. Written as DNA, the CDR3 is TGTGCCAGCAGCTCCTGGACAGGGGCTAACACTGAAGCTTTCTTT. This sequence encodes CASSSWTGANTEAFF.